The 4 T cell receptor beta chains below were found in one sample sequenced in a study of blood T cell repertoires in COVID-19. Assay used: immunoSEQ multiplex PCR; TCRdb lists only in-frame clones, some missing. Of around 200,000 clones detected, about 89% appear once; the ten largest clones hold about 6.7%. Sequencing input: peripheral blood. The source is a man in his forties or fifties with acute or convalescent COVID-19.

The V gene is TRBV28, the J gene TRBJ2-7, with D hard to call. Trimming took off 8 bases at V and 1 base at J, with 9 bases between the two ends. The CDR3 contains 12 residues. Germline lookup yields CDR1 MDHEN and CDR2 SYDVKM. This CDR3 is CASREQSYEQYF. CDR3 DNA sequence: TGTGCCAGCCGCGAGCAATCCTACGAGCAGTACTTC. Complete variable domain (other parts from reference TRBV28 and TRBJ2-7): DVKVTQSSRYLVKRTGEKVFLECVQDMDHENMFWYRQDPGLGLRLIYFSYDVKMKEKGDIPEGYSVSREKKERFSLILESASTNQTSMYLCASREQSYEQYFGPGTRLTVT.

The genes are TRBV10-3 and TRBJ1-5, with 9 positions matching TRBD1. CDR3 size: 17 residues. CDR1 is ENHRY, CDR2 SYGVKD, per germline. With V trimmed by 10 bases and J by 5 bases, 18 bases remained unmatched. The CDR3 region has the DNA TGTGCCACCGGTCCCGGGACAGGGTTTACAGCCGATCAGCCCCAGCATTTT. Translation: CATGPGTGFTADQPQHF.

About this clone itself: Other nucleotide sequences in the sample specify the same CDR3. The chain combines TRBV12-3 or TRBV12-4 with TRBJ1-1; no firm D call. The V gene lost 1 base and the J gene lost 2 bases, with 5 bases spanning the gap. The CDR3 is 13 amino acids. The CDR3 DNA is TGTGCCAGCAGTTTAGGGCCCAACACTGAAGCTTTCTTT. Amino acids: CASSLGPNTEAFF.

The chain couples TRBV5-5 to TRBJ2-7; a weak D match, TRBD2 (5 bases). Trimming stripped 5 bases from V and 3 bases from J, with 18 bases between. In germline, CDR1 is SGHKS, CDR2 YYEKEE (reference sequence). The CDR3 runs 15 residues. In DNA form, the CDR3 reads TGTGCCAGCAGACTCATGGACTCTCCCCGCTACGAGCAGTACTTC. This translates into CASRLMDSPRYEQYF.